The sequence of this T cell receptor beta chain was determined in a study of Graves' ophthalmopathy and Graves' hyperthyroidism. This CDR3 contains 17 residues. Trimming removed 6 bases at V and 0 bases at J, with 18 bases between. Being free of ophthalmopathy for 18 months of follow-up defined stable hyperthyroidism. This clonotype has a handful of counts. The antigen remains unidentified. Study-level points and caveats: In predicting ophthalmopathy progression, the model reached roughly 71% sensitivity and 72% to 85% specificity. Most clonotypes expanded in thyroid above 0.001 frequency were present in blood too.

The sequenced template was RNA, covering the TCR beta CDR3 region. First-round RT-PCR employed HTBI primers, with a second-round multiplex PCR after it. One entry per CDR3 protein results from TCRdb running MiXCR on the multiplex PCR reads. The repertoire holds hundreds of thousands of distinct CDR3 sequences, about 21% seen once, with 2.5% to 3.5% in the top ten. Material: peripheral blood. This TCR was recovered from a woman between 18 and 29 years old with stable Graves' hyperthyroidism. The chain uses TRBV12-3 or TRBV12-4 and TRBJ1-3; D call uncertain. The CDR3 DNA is TGTGCCAGCAGCCACGGGGTATTAGCGGGCTCTGGAAACACCATATATTTT. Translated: CASSHGVLAGSGNTIYF.